What follows describes a single TCR beta chain. The CDR3 length is 13 residues. Unmatched junction bases numbered 7, after V lost 10 bases and J lost 3 bases. Per the germline V gene, CDR1 is KGHDR and CDR2 is SFDVKD. The source of the sample is a study of blood T cell repertoires in COVID-19. At the level of the study: COVID-19 samples from acute and convalescent phases originated in the United States, Italy and Spain. PBMCs, B-cell-depleted T cells, or T cells were the source of the cDNA or gDNA that made up the material.

The data were produced by immunoSEQ multiplex PCR, yet TCRdb's version contains in-frame clones alone and is incomplete. The sample holds 110,000 to 150,000 clones, around 90% seen once. The chain has TRBV24-1 and TRBJ1-2; 7 bases agree with TRBD1. The sequencing sample was made of peripheral blood. The TCR was taken from a woman in her forties or fifties with acute or convalescent COVID-19. This CDR3 is CATSGGLHYGYTF. CDR3 in DNA: TGTGCCACTTCAGGGGGACTTCACTATGGCTACACCTTC.